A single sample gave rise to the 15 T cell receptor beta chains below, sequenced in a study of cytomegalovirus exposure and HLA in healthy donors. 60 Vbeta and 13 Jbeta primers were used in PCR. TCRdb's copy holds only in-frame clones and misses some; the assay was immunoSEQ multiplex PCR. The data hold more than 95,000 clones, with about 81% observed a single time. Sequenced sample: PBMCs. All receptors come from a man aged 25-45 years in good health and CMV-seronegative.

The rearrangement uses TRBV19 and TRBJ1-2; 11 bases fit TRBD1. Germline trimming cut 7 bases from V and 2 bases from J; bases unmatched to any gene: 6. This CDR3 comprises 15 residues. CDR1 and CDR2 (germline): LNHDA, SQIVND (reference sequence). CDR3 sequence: CASNERDRGNYGYTF. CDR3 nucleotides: TGTGCCAGTAACGAGAGGGACAGGGGGAACTATGGCTACACCTTC.

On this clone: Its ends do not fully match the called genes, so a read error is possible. CDR3 region: CASSLSGGNSGELFF. CDR3 in DNA: TGTGCCAGCAGCTTATCGGGGGGCAACAGCGGGGAGCTGTTTTTT. The rearrangement uses TRBV7-2 and TRBJ2-2, with D possibly matching TRBD2 (7 bases). CDR3 length: 15 residues. Per germline, CDR1 SGHTA and CDR2 FQGNSA.

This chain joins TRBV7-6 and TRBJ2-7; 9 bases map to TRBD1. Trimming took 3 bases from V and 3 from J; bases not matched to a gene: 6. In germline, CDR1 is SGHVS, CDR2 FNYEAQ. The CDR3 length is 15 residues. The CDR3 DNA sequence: TGTGCCAGCAGCTTCGACAGGGGGGCGTACTACGAGCAGTACTTC. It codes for CASSFDRGAYYEQYF. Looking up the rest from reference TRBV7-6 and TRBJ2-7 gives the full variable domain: GAGVSQSPRYKVTKRGQDVALRCDPISGHVSLYWYRQALGQGPEFLTYFNYEAQQDKSGLPNDRFSAERPEGSISTLTIQRTEQRDSAMYRCASSFDRGAYYEQYFGPGTRLTVT.

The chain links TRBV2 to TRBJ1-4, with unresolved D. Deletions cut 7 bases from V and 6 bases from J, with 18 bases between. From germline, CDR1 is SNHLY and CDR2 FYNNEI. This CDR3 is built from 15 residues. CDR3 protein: CASKWLQKTDEKLFF. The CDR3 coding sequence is TGTGCCAGCAAGTGGCTACAGAAAACGGATGAAAAACTGTTTTTT. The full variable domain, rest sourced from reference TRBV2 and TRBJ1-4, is EPEVTQTPSHQVTQMGQEVILRCVPISNHLYFYWYRQILGQKVEFLVSFYNNEISEKSEIFDDQFSVERPDGSNFTLKIRSTKLEDSAMYFCASKWLQKTDEKLFFGSGTQLSVL.

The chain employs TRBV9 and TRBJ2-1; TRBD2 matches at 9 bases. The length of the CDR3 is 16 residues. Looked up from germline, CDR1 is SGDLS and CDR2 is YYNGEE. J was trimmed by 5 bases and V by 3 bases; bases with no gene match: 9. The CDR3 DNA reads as TGTGCCAGCAGCGACTTTAGCGGGGGCTTTAACAATGAGCAGTTCTTC. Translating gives CASSDFSGGFNNEQFF.

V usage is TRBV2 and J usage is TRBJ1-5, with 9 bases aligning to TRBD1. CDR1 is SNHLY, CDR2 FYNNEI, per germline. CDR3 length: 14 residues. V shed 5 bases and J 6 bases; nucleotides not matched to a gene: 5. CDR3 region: CASSSQGAGQPQHF. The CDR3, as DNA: TGTGCCAGCAGTTCACAGGGGGCCGGTCAGCCCCAGCATTTT.

CDR3 DNA: TGCGCCAGCAGCTGGACAGGGGGGAACGAGCAGTACTTC. Its protein is CASSWTGGNEQYF. The chain is built from TRBV5-1 and TRBJ2-7; the match to TRBD1 covers 10 bases. CDR1 is SGHRS and CDR2 is YFSETQ in the germline V gene. The CDR3 runs 13 residues. The J segment lost 5 bases and the V segment lost 3 bases, leaving 2 bases of the junction unmatched.

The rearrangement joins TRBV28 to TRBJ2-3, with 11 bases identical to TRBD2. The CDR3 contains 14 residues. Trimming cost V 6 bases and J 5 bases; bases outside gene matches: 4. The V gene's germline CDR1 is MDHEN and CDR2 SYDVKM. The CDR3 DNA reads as TGTGCCAGCAGACTAGCGGGAGTTGTAGATACGCAGTATTTT. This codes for CASRLAGVVDTQYF.

CDR3 protein: CASSVTGGNQPQHF. The CDR3, as DNA: TGTGCCAGTAGTGTCACAGGCGGCAATCAGCCCCAGCATTTT. The chain has TRBV19 and TRBJ1-5; perhaps TRBD1 as D (5 bases). Germline CDR1 is LNHDA and CDR2 is SQIVND (reference sequence). The V end was cut by 5 bases, the J end by 2 bases, with 10 bases between. The CDR3 contains 14 residues.

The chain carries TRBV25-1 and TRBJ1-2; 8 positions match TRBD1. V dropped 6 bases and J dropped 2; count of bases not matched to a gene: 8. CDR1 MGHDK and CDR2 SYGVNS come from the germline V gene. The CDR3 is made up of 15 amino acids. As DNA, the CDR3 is TGTGCCAGCAGGCCCGCACAGGGGGTCAACTATGGCTACACCTTC. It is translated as CASRPAQGVNYGYTF.

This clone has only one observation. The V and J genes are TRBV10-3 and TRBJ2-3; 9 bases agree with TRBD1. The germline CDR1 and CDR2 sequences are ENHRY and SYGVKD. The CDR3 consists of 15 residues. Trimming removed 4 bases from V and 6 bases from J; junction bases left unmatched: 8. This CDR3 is CAISATGGLADTQYF. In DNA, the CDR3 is TGTGCCATCAGTGCTACAGGGGGCCTTGCGGATACGCAGTATTTT.

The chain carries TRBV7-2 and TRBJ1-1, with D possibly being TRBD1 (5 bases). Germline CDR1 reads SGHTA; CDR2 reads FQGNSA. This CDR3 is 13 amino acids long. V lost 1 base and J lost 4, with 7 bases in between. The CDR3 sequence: CASSLGQSTEAFF. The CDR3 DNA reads TGTGCCAGCAGCTTAGGACAGAGCACTGAAGCTTTCTTT.

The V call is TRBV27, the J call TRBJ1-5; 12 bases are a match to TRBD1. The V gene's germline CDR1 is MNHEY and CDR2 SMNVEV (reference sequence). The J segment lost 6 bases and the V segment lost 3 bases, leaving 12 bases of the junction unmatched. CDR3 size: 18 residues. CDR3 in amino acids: CASSLFGTGGASSQPQHF. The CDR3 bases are TGTGCCAGCAGTTTGTTCGGGACAGGGGGCGCCTCGAGTCAGCCCCAGCATTTT.

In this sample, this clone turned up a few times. CDR3 DNA sequence: TGTGCCAGCAGCTTGGCCAATCTGGAGCAGTTCTTC. Translating it yields CASSLANLEQFF. The chain combines TRBV7-8 with TRBJ2-1; D gene ambiguous. In germline, CDR1 is SGHVS, CDR2 FQNEAQ. V lost 3 bases, J lost 10 bases, and 10 bases lay in between. The CDR3 extends over 12 amino acids. The complete variable domain, with remaining parts taken from reference TRBV7-8 and TRBJ2-1, reads GAGVSQSPRYKVAKRGQDVALRCDPISGHVSLFWYQQALGQGPEFLTYFQNEAQLDKSGLPSDRFFAERPEGSVSTLKIQRTQQEDSAVYLCASSLANLEQFFGPGTRLTVL.

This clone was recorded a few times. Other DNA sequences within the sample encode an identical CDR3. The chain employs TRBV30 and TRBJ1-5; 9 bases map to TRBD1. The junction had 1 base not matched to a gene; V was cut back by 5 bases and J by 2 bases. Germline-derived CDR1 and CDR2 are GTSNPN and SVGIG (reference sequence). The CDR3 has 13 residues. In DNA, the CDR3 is TGTGCCTGGCGGACAGGGGGCAATCAGCCCCAGCATTTT. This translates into CAWRTGGNQPQHF.